This TCR beta chain was retrieved from a study of blood T cell repertoires in COVID-19. About the research overall: Some COVID-19 samples were acute and others convalescent; all came from the United States, Italy and Spain. Sources were T cells, B-cell-depleted T cells, or PBMCs; the material itself was cDNA or gDNA.

Germline V lookup: CDR1 KGHDR, CDR2 SFDVKD. The CDR3 is 11 amino acids. V trimming: 7 bases; J trimming: 6 bases; junction bases outside the gene matches: 1. In the original workflow: Reference gene primers were amplified, and this amplification served to estimate nucleated cell counts. The repertoire was sequenced with immunoSEQ multiplex PCR; TCRdb's copy has only in-frame clones and lacks some. The V and J calls and the clone size are those of that table, but D and trimming were determined from the DNA. The table lists nearly 35,000 clones, over 75% of them singletons. The rearrangement uses TRBV24-1 and TRBJ1-2, with 7 bases identical to TRBD1. The sequence came from a human donor in a cohort sampled during active COVID-19. The sample consisted of peripheral blood. The CDR3 reads CATSRGNGYTF. The CDR3 DNA is TGTGCCACCAGCAGGGGGAATGGCTACACCTTC.